The sequence of this T cell receptor beta chain was determined in a study of cytomegalovirus exposure and HLA in healthy donors. Germline V gene lookup returns CDR1 SEHNR and CDR2 FQNEAQ (reference sequence). CDR3 length: 16 residues. Primers for the PCR totalled 60 Vbeta and 13 Jbeta. The data were produced by immunoSEQ multiplex PCR, yet TCRdb's version contains in-frame clones alone and is incomplete. The table includes some 160,000 clones, 73% detected once. As to this clone: Its antigen is still unknown. One end of the junction fails to match germline, which may point to a read error.

Whole-study findings and limits: Researchers reported from a later analysis that most CMV-associated TCR beta chains appeared HLA-restricted. Later, an analysis found that common viral pathogens appeared to be linked with several of the most significant clusters.

The origin of this receptor is a young woman in good health and CMV-seropositive. This rearrangement joins TRBV7-9 to TRBJ1-2; the D gene is possibly TRBD1 (6 bases). Sequencing was performed on PBMCs. Here the CDR3 DNA reads TGTTCCAGCAGCCCCCAAGGGAGGGGGGGGTACTATGGCTACACCTTC. The encoded protein is CSSSPQGRGGYYGYTF.